This entry features one TCR beta chain sequence. Its antigen is not known. These data come from a study of OX40 agonist ivuxolimab in advanced cancers. Study-level information: Every patient in dose escalation had hepatocellular carcinoma, melanoma, renal cell or head and neck cancer. Study-level findings and limits: There was clonal expansion of CD4+ and CD8+ blood T cells by week 6 at 0.1 to 3.0 mg/kg. CD8+ T cells were the subset that, on average, had more expanded clones than CD4+.

Trimming took off 3 bases at V and 5 bases at J, with 10 bases between the two ends. Germline CDR1 LNHDA, CDR2 SQIVND (reference sequence). The CDR3 is 13 amino acids. Generated by immunoSEQ multiplex PCR, the TCRdb table keeps only in-frame clones and is missing some. This table has about 25,000 clones, 65% to 90% appearing once. This receptor was taken from an adult with an advanced solid tumor such as melanoma, head and neck, liver or kidney cancer. The sequencing used CD4+ or CD8+ T cells sorted from blood, collected in a trial of the OX40 agonist ivuxolimab. The J gene is TRBJ1-1, the V gene TRBV19; possible D gene TRBD1, 5 bases. CDR3 DNA sequence: TGTGCCAGTAGTATTGGCAGGGAAACTGAAGCTTTCTTT. Protein: CASSIGRETEAFF.